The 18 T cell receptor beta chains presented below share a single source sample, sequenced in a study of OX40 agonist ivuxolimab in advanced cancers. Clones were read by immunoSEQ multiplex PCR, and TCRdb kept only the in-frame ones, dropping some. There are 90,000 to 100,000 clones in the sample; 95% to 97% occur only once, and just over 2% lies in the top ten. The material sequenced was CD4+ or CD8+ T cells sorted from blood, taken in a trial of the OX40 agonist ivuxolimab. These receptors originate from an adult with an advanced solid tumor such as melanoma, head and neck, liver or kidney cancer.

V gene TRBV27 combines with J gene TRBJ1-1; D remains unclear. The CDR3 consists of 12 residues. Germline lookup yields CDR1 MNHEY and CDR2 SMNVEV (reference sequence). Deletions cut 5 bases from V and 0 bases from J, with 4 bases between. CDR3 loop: CASSTLNTEAFF. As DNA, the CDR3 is TGTGCCAGCAGTACCTTGAACACTGAAGCTTTCTTT.

The CDR3 reads CASRDYPVSYNEQFF. The CDR3 DNA follows: TGTGCCAGCAGGGACTACCCCGTCTCCTACAATGAGCAGTTCTTC. The rearrangement uses TRBV2 and TRBJ2-1; a possible D gene is TRBD2 (6 bases). Trimming shortened V by 6 bases and J by 0 bases, and 12 bases separated the two germline ends. CDR1 and CDR2 from the germline V gene are SNHLY and FYNNEI. This CDR3 contains 15 residues.

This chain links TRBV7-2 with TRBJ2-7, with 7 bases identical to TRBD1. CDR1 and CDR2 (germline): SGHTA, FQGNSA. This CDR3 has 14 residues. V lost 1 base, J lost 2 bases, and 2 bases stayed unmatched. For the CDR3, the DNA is TGTGCCAGCAGCTTAGTAGGGACAGCCTACGAGCAGTACTTC. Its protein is CASSLVGTAYEQYF.

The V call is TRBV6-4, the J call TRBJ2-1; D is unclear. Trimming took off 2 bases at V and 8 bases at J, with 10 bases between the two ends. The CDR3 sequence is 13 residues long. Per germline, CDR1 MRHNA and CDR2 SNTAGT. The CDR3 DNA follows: TGTGCCAGCAGTGACGGTGTTCAGGATGAGCAGTTCTTC. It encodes CASSDGVQDEQFF.

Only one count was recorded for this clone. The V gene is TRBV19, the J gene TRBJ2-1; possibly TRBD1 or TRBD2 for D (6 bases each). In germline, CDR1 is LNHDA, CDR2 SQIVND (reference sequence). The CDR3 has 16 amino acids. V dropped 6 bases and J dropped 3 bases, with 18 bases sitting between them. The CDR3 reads CASRRRVGGNYNEQFF. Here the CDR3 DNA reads TGTGCCAGTAGGAGGAGAGTGGGGGGCAACTACAATGAGCAGTTCTTC.

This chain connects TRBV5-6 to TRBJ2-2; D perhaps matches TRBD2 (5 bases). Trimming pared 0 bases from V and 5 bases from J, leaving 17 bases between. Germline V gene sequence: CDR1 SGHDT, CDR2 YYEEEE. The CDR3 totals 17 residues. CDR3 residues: CASSLGSWLAGTGELFF. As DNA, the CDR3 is TGTGCCAGCAGCTTGGGGAGTTGGCTAGCTGGGACCGGGGAGCTGTTTTTT.

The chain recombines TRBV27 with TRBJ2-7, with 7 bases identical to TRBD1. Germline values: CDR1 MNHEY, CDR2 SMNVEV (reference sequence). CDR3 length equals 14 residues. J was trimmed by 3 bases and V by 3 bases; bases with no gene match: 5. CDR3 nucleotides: TGTGCCAGCAGTTTGACAGGGCTTCGCTACGAGCAGTACTTC. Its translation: CASSLTGLRYEQYF.

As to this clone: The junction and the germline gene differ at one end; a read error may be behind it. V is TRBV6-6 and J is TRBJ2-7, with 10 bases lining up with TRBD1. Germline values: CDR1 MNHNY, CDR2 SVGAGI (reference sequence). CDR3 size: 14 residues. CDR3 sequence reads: CASNYGTGVGEQYF. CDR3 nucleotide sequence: TGTGCCAGCAATTACGGGACAGGGGTAGGCGAGCAGTACTTC.

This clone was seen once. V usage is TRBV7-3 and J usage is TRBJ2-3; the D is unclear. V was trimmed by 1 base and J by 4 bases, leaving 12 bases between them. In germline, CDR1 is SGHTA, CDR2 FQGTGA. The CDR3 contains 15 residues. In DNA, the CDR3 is TGTGCCAGCAGCTTAAAGAGCTCTTGGGCAGATACGCAGTATTTT. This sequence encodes CASSLKSSWADTQYF. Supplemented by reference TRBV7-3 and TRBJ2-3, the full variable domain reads GAGVSQTPSNKVTEKGKYVELRCDPISGHTALYWYRQSLGQGPEFLIYFQGTGAADDSGLPNDRFFAVRPEGSVSTLKIQRTERGDSAVYLCASSLKSSWADTQYFGPGTRLTVL.

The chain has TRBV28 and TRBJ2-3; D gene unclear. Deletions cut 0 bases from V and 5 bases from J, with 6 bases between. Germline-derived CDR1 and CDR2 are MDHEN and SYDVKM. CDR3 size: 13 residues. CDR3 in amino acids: CASSLWKGDTQYF. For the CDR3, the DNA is TGTGCCAGCAGTTTATGGAAAGGAGATACGCAGTATTTT.

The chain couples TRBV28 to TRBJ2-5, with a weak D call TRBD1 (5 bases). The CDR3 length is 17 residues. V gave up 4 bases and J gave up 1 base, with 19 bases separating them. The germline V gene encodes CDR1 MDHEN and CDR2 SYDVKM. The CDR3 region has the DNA TGTGCCAGCAGTTACCCTCTCAGGGCAGACATCCAAGAGACCCAGTACTTC. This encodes CASSYPLRADIQETQYF.

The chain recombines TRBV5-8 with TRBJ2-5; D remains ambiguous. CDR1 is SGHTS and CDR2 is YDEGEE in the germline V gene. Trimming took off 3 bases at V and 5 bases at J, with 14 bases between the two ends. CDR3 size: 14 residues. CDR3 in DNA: TGTGCCAGCAGCTCTCGGATAGCCACGGAGACCCAGTACTTC. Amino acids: CASSSRIATETQYF.

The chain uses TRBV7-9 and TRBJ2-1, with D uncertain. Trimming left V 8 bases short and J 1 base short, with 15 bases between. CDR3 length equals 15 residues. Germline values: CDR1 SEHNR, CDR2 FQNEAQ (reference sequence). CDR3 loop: CASLRGVRSYNEQFF. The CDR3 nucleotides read TGTGCCAGCCTCCGTGGGGTCCGGTCCTACAATGAGCAGTTCTTC.

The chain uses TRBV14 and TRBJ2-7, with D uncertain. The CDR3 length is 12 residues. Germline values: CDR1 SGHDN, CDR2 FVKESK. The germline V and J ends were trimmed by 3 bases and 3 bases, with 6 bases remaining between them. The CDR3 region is CASSHEIYEQYF. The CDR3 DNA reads TGTGCCAGCAGCCACGAAATCTACGAGCAGTACTTC.

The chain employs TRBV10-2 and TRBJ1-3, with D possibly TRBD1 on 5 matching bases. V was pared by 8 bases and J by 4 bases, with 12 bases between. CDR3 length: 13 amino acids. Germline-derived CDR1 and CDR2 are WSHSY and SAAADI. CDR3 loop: CASWGERGNTIYF. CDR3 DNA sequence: TGCGCCAGCTGGGGGGAGCGAGGAAACACCATATATTTT.

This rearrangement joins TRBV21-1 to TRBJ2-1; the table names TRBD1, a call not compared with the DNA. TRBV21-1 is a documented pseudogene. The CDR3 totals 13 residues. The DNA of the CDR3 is TGTGCCAGCAGTAGACAGAGTGACAATGAGCAGTTCTTC. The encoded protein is CASSRQSDNEQFF.

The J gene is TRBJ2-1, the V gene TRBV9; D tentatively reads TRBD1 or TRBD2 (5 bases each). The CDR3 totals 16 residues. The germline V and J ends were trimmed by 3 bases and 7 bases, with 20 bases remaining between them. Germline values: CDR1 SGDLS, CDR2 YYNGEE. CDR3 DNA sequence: TGTGCCAGCAGCGACCTCCTCCGAGGGGAACATAATGAGCAGTTCTTC. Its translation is CASSDLLRGEHNEQFF.

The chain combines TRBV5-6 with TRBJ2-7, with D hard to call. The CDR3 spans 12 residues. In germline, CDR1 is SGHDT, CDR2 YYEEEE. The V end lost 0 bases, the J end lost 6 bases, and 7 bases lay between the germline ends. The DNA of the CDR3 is TGTGCCAGCAGCTTGGGGGGATTCGAGCAGTACTTC. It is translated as CASSLGGFEQYF.